The 31 T cell receptor beta chains below all came from one sample that was sequenced in a study of HIV-infected patients and healthy controls. Follow-up blood was drawn about 14 weeks, roughly three months, after antiretroviral therapy began. Whole blood was used without fractionation, so all unsorted peripheral T cells were included. Reverse transcription used 450 to 650 ng RNA and constant-region primers for alpha and beta. Alpha and beta chain libraries were made separately by chain-specific third strand synthesis with multiplexing indices. TCRdb re-analysed the 5' RACE reads in MiXCR, keeping a single row per CDR3 protein. The table lists some 8,900 distinct CDR3 sequences, roughly 9% of them singletons. This specimen consisted of blood, obtained during antiretroviral therapy. The receptors shown here come from an adult with HIV infection.

In this sample, this clonotype is medium-sized (0.01 to 0.1%). The chain couples TRBV27 to TRBJ1-4; 8 bases are shared with TRBD1. Germline V gives CDR1 MNHEY, CDR2 SMNVEV (reference sequence). CDR3 length equals 15 residues. The trim removed 5 bases at V and 7 bases at J, leaving 9 bases unmatched. Here the CDR3 reads CASSPFQGASEKLFF. The DNA of the CDR3 is TGTGCCAGCAGTCCATTTCAGGGGGCAAGTGAAAAACTGTTTTTT.

This clonotype was detected ten times or more. The V gene is TRBV5-1, the J gene TRBJ2-5, with 8 bases aligning to TRBD2. The CDR3 is 14 amino acids. With V trimmed by 2 bases and J by 2 bases, 2 bases remained unmatched. Germline CDR1 SGHRS, CDR2 YFSETQ. CDR3 bases: TGCGCCAGCAGCTTTACTAGCGGACAAGAGACCCAGTACTTC. Amino acids: CASSFTSGQETQYF.

This clonotype was seen many times. V is TRBV6-5 and J is TRBJ1-2; 10 bases fit TRBD1. Germline loops: CDR1 MNHEY, CDR2 SVGAGI. The CDR3 totals 15 residues. Trimming took 0 bases from V and 8 from J; bases not matched to a gene: 6. The CDR3 here is CASSYSATGGRGYTF. As DNA, the CDR3 is TGTGCCAGCAGTTACTCTGCGACAGGGGGCCGAGGCTACACCTTC.

The sample holds many counts of this clonotype. This chain joins TRBV19 and TRBJ2-3; 7 nucleotides agree with TRBD1. In germline, CDR1 is LNHDA, CDR2 SQIVND (reference sequence). V lost 5 bases, J lost 3 bases, and 8 bases stayed unmatched. The length of the CDR3 is 15 residues. Here the CDR3 DNA reads TGTGCCAGTAGTTCACCGACAGGGATGACAGATACGCAGTATTTT. This encodes CASSSPTGMTDTQYF.

In its sample, this clonotype ranks as medium-sized. The chain carries TRBV5-1 and TRBJ2-7, with D possibly being TRBD2 (6 bases). V shed 6 bases and J shed 4 bases, with 17 bases lying between them. CDR3 size: 14 residues. Germline CDR1 SGHRS, CDR2 YFSETQ. As DNA, the CDR3 is TGCGCCAGCACCCCTGCGGGGTCGGTATACGAGCAGTACTTC. Protein sequence: CASTPAGSVYEQYF.

There are many counts of this clonotype. The chain combines TRBV29-1 with TRBJ1-2; TRBD1 aligns across 8 bases. The trim removed 0 bases at V and 2 bases at J, leaving 5 bases unmatched. This CDR3 has 15 residues. Germline V CDR1 and CDR2: SQVTM, ANQGSEA. CDR3 bases: TGCAGCGTTGAAGATCCCCCAGGGGGCAACTATGGCTACACCTTC. It yields the protein CSVEDPPGGNYGYTF.

This clonotype has just a few counts. The chain couples TRBV12-3 or TRBV12-4 to TRBJ1-4; D may be TRBD1 (5 bases). V was clipped by 4 bases and J by 4 bases, with 16 bases between them. The CDR3 totals 16 residues. This chain's CDR3 is CASSSPRGRYNEKLFF. CDR3 coding DNA: TGTGCCAGCAGTTCGCCCCGGGGGAGATATAATGAAAAACTGTTTTTT.

This clonotype qualifies as medium-sized. CDR3 bases: TGTGCCAGCAGGGGACAGGGGGCGAATGAGCAGTTCTTC. Translating gives CASRGQGANEQFF. V usage is TRBV6-1 and J usage is TRBJ2-1; the match to TRBD1 covers 12 bases. Germline values: CDR1 MNHNS, CDR2 SASEGT. CDR3 length: 13 residues. V lost 6 bases, J lost 7 bases, and 1 base stayed unmatched.

This clonotype came up a few times. J is TRBJ2-1 and V is TRBV11-2; perhaps TRBD1 as D (5 bases). The germline V gene encodes CDR1 SGHAT and CDR2 FQNNGV. Trimming took 1 base from V and 1 from J, leaving 17 bases between them. This CDR3 spans 18 amino acids. CDR3 coding DNA: TGTGCCAGCAGCTTAGTGGGGCGAGCCGCGCCATCCTACAATGAGCAGTTCTTC. Translating gives CASSLVGRAAPSYNEQFF.

By frequency in the sample, this clonotype is medium-sized (0.01 to 0.1%). The V and J genes are TRBV15 and TRBJ2-3, with 11 bases identical to TRBD2. Trimming at V came to 4 bases and at J to 3 bases, leaving 3 bases not matched to a gene. There are 15 residues in the CDR3. Germline CDR1 is LNHNV and CDR2 is YYDKDF (reference sequence). DNA for the CDR3: TGTGCCACCAGCAAGACTAGCGGGGCGACAGATACGCAGTATTTT. As protein: CATSKTSGATDTQYF.

There are a few counts of this clonotype. The chain employs TRBV6-5 and TRBJ2-3; TRBD2 aligns across 11 bases. V lost 5 bases, J lost 5 bases, and 15 bases stayed unmatched. The germline V gene has CDR1 MNHEY and CDR2 SVGAGI. This CDR3 region has 18 residues. DNA for the CDR3: TGTGCCAGCAGTACCCCCGCCCTAGCGGGGGGCAGCGTAGATACGCAGTATTTT. Translating it yields CASSTPALAGGSVDTQYF.

This clonotype was detected ten times or more. The chain joins TRBV5-1 to TRBJ2-1; 14 positions agree with TRBD2. After removal of 4 bases from V and 6 bases from J, the junction contained 3 bases not matched to a gene. CDR1 is SGHRS and CDR2 is YFSETQ in the germline V gene. The CDR3 runs 15 residues. The CDR3 DNA reads TGCGCCAGCAGCATGGGACTAGCGGGAGCCAATGAGCAGTTCTTC. Translation: CASSMGLAGANEQFF.

This clonotype has ten or more counts. The chain couples TRBV20-1 to TRBJ2-5, with D unresolved. The CDR3 extends over 11 amino acids. Germline CDR1 reads DFQATT; CDR2 reads SNEGSKA (reference sequence). V lost 0 bases, J lost 5 bases, and 4 bases lay in between. The CDR3 loop reads CSARDEETQYF. The CDR3 DNA sequence: TGCAGTGCTAGAGATGAGGAGACCCAGTACTTC.

This clonotype was counted ten times or more. Here the CDR3 DNA reads TGTGCCAGCAGCCCGCCGGGACTCCCCAATCGGGAGACCCAGTACTTC. It translates to CASSPPGLPNRETQYF. The rearrangement uses TRBV7-2 and TRBJ2-5; a possible D gene is TRBD2 (6 bases). Trimming left V 5 bases short and J 5 bases short, with 21 bases between. This CDR3 region has 16 residues. The germline V gene encodes CDR1 SGHTA and CDR2 FQGNSA.

This clonotype was seen repeatedly, ten times or more. The rearrangement links TRBV30 to TRBJ2-5; possibly TRBD1 or TRBD2 for D (6 bases each). V was clipped by 0 bases and J by 6 bases, with 14 bases between them. Germline V gene lookup returns CDR1 GTSNPN and CDR2 SVGIG (reference sequence). The CDR3 has 14 amino acids. The chain's CDR3 is CAWSVSRDTQTQYF. CDR3 nucleotide sequence: TGTGCCTGGAGTGTCTCGCGGGACACTCAGACCCAGTACTTC.

In its sample, this clonotype is medium-sized. V usage is TRBV29-1 and J usage is TRBJ2-1; D is undetermined. Germline V gene lookup returns CDR1 SQVTM and CDR2 ANQGSEA. The CDR3 has 12 amino acids. V was clipped by 6 bases and J by 3 bases, with 9 bases between them. The chain's CDR3 is CSVLQRYNEQFF. The CDR3 DNA reads TGCAGCGTGCTCCAGCGCTACAATGAGCAGTTCTTC.

This chain uses TRBV4-3 with TRBJ1-1; a weak D match, TRBD1 (6 bases). Trimming took off 0 bases at V and 14 bases at J, with 13 bases between the two ends. Germline lookup yields CDR1 LGHNA and CDR2 YSLEER. The CDR3 is 12 amino acids. CDR3 DNA: TGCGCCAGCAGCCAAGATCGGGGGGCCATATTCTTT. The encoded protein is CASSQDRGAIFF.

This clonotype appeared once. An end of the junction differs from the germline gene, which may be a read error. This chain connects TRBV5-1 to TRBJ1-1; 10 bases line up with TRBD1. Looked up from germline, CDR1 is SGHRS and CDR2 is YFSETQ. There are 14 residues in the CDR3. CDR3: CTSSVGQGDTEAFF. In DNA form, the CDR3 reads TGCACCAGCAGCGTTGGACAGGGGGACACTGAAGCTTTCTTT.

This clonotype occurred many times. V and J are TRBV6-6 and TRBJ1-5; a possible D gene is TRBD1 (6 bases). Trimming stripped 6 bases from V and 2 bases from J, with 23 bases between. This CDR3 has 18 residues. Germline CDR1 reads MNHNY; CDR2 reads SVGAGI (reference sequence). CDR3 DNA sequence: TGTGCCAGCAGCCAGGGGAGGGACTCCTGGGTGGGCAATCAGCCCCAGCATTTT. Translating gives CASSQGRDSWVGNQPQHF.

This clonotype was detected a few times. The chain is built from TRBV2 and TRBJ2-6; no definite D call. CDR3 length: 13 amino acids. Germline V gives CDR1 SNHLY, CDR2 FYNNEI. Trimming shortened V by 5 bases and J by 0 bases, and 2 bases separated the two germline ends. The CDR3 bases are TGTGCCAGCAGTCCCTCTGGGGCCAACGTCCTGACTTTC. Protein sequence: CASSPSGANVLTF.

Judged by abundance, this clonotype is medium-sized. J is TRBJ1-2 and V is TRBV6-5; D unresolved. The germline V and J ends were trimmed by 6 bases and 1 base, with 18 bases remaining between them. Germline V lookup: CDR1 MNHEY, CDR2 SVGAGI. CDR3 length: 16 amino acids. The CDR3 here is CASSHYPGRINYGYTF. The CDR3 region has the DNA TGTGCCAGCAGCCACTACCCCGGCAGGATTAACTATGGCTACACCTTC.

This clonotype is categorized as medium-sized. The V and J genes are TRBV5-1 and TRBJ1-1; the D gene is possibly TRBD1 (5 bases). CDR1 is SGHRS, CDR2 YFSETQ, per germline. The CDR3 loop spans 14 amino acids. Trimming pared 4 bases from V and 5 bases from J, leaving 15 bases between. CDR3 DNA sequence: TGCGCCAGCAGCCGGACGGGGGGAGGGACTGAAGCTTTCTTT. Protein sequence: CASSRTGGGTEAFF.

The chain recombines TRBV9 with TRBJ1-1; D not resolved. The length of the CDR3 is 11 residues. V was clipped by 3 bases and J by 11 bases, with 11 bases between them. The germline V gene has CDR1 SGDLS and CDR2 YYNGEE. Here the CDR3 DNA reads TGTGCCAGCAGCGCCATCCCTTTTGCTTTCTTT. Translated, it gives CASSAIPFAFF.

Judged by abundance, this clonotype is medium-sized. This chain connects TRBV12-3 or TRBV12-4 to TRBJ2-7; D is perhaps TRBD1 or TRBD2 (5 bases each). The ends were cut back, 3 bases at V and 12 bases at J, with 15 bases in the middle. The CDR3 covers 12 residues. The CDR3 DNA follows: TGTGCCAGCAGTTTTGGCAGTGAGGGGATGTACTTC. Its protein is CASSFGSEGMYF.

This clonotype appeared many times. The rearrangement uses TRBV7-2 and TRBJ2-1; 11 nucleotides match TRBD2. Germline CDR1 and CDR2: SGHTA and FQGNSA. Unmatched junction bases numbered 2, after V lost 4 bases and J lost 0 bases. The CDR3 has 16 amino acids. For the CDR3, the DNA is TGTGCCAGCAGCTATAGCGGGGGGGGCTCCTACAATGAGCAGTTCTTC. It translates to CASSYSGGGSYNEQFF.

This clonotype was picked up a small number of times. CDR3 sequence: CASSPRGQSTDTQYF. In DNA, the CDR3 is TGTGCCAGCAGCCCGAGGGGACAAAGCACAGATACGCAGTATTTT. The rearrangement uses TRBV3-1 and TRBJ2-3, with a tentative D call TRBD1 (6 bases). The germline CDR1 and CDR2 sequences are LGHDT and YNNKEL (reference sequence). CDR3 length: 15 amino acids. The V gene lost 4 bases and the J gene lost 0 bases, with 11 bases spanning the gap.

This clonotype appeared a few times. This chain connects TRBV3-1 to TRBJ1-6; TRBD1 matches at 7 bases. V lost 4 bases, J lost 7 bases, and 7 bases stayed unmatched. The CDR3 runs 15 residues. Germline V gene data show CDR1 as LGHDT and CDR2 as YNNKEL (reference sequence). The CDR3 sequence is CASSLPTGSNSPLHF. The CDR3 DNA reads TGTGCCAGCAGCCTTCCGACAGGGTCCAATTCACCCCTCCACTTT.

Ten or more counts support this clonotype. The V and J genes are TRBV6-2 or TRBV6-3 and TRBJ2-6; D is undetermined. The germline CDR1 and CDR2 sequences are MNHEY and SVGEGT. Trimming removed 8 bases at V and 2 bases at J, with 7 bases between. The CDR3 loop spans 13 amino acids. CDR3 coding DNA: TGTGCCAGCGGCCCACCTGGGGCCAACGTCCTGACTTTC. It codes for CASGPPGANVLTF.

In this sample, this clonotype turned up many times. The CDR3 DNA reads as TGCGCCAGCAGCTTGGGACAGGGGTTGGATCAGCCCCAGCATTTT. Protein sequence: CASSLGQGLDQPQHF. The chain links TRBV5-1 to TRBJ1-5, with 8 positions matching TRBD1. After removal of 0 bases from V and 5 bases from J, the junction contained 4 bases not matched to a gene. The CDR3 is made up of 15 amino acids. CDR1 and CDR2 (germline): SGHRS, YFSETQ.

This clonotype occurred many times. The rearrangement joins TRBV29-1 to TRBJ2-7; D may be TRBD1 (6 bases). The germline V gene encodes CDR1 SQVTM and CDR2 ANQGSEA. V was pared by 6 bases and J by 6 bases, with 15 bases between. The CDR3 loop spans 12 amino acids. CDR3 in DNA: TGCAGCGTCCAAGGGGGATCTCGCGAGCAGTACTTC. Translating gives CSVQGGSREQYF.

This clonotype was picked up a small number of times. The V gene is TRBV4-2, the J gene TRBJ2-2, with D unclear. The germline V and J ends were trimmed by 0 bases and 5 bases, with 4 bases remaining between them. The germline gives CDR1 LGHNA, CDR2 YNFKEQ. The CDR3 extends over 13 amino acids. CDR3 nucleotide sequence: TGTGCCAGCAGCCAAGAGTGGACCGGGGAGCTGTTTTTT. Residues: CASSQEWTGELFF.